A selection of T cell receptor beta chains follows, all from one sample in a study of blood T cell repertoires in COVID-19. Assay: immunoSEQ multiplex PCR; the TCRdb copy retains only in-frame clones and omits some. The sample contains some 180,000 clones, roughly 91% of which appear only once. Sample: peripheral blood. All receptors derive from a young man with COVID-19, enrolled during active disease. Each CDR3 is given with its conserved first and last residue. The D gene is left open where the match is weak. Size tells how often a clone was seen (once, few, many) or the class of an expanded clone, and some rows leave it out.

>.|TRBV3-1/TRBV3-2|TRBJ1-2|.
TGTGCCAGCAGCCAAGTGCCAGGGGCGCTCTATGGCTACACCTTC
CASSQVPGALYGYTF
>.|TRBV7-9|TRBJ1-4|.
TGTGCCAGCAGCCCCTGGGACAACTCTAATGAAAAACTGCTTTTT
CASSPWDNSNEKLLF
>TRBD2|TRBV24-1|TRBJ2-2|.
TGTGCCACCAGTGATTATCCTCTTCGGGAGGCCAACTCACGCGGGGAGCTGTTTTTT
CATSDYPLREANSRGELFF
>TRBD2|TRBV4-1|TRBJ2-3|.
TGCGCCAGCAGCCAAGAGGGTCCTAGCGGTTCCACAGATACGCAGTATTTT
CASSQEGPSGSTDTQYF
>.|TRBV27|TRBJ1-6|.
TGTGCCAGCAGTTTATCTGACAGGCATAATTCACCCCTCCACTTT
CASSLSDRHNSPLHF
>TRBD1|TRBV4-3|TRBJ2-1|once
TGCGCCAGCAGCCAAAGGAACAGGGGGTCCTACAATGAGCAGTTCTTC
CASSQRNRGSYNEQFF
>.|TRBV5-6|TRBJ2-7|.
TGTGCCAGCAGCCCGGCCAGGGGCGAGCAGTACTTC
CASSPARGEQYF
>.|TRBV28|TRBJ2-1|.
TGTGCCAGCAGTTTATCCCCTTTCCGGGGGAGCTCCTACAATGAGCAGTTCTTC
CASSLSPFRGSSYNEQFF
>TRBD1|TRBV19|TRBJ2-7|.
TGTGCCAGTAGTATTGATAGTGGGACAGCAGCCTACGAGCAGTACTTC
CASSIDSGTAAYEQYF
>TRBD2|TRBV19|TRBJ2-7|.
TGTGCCAGTAGTATAGTAGCGGGAGGGCCCTCGGGCTACGAGCAGTACTTC
CASSIVAGGPSGYEQYF
>TRBD2|TRBV18|TRBJ2-1|.
TGTGCCTGCGTCTGCGGGAGGGCCCGACATGAGCAGTTCTTC
CACVCGRARHEQFF
>.|TRBV11-3|TRBJ2-1|once
TGTGCCAGCAGCTTAGGAGGCCGGGACGGGGGTTACAATGAGCAGTTCTTC
CASSLGGRDGGYNEQFF
>.|TRBV28|TRBJ2-5|.
TGTGCCAGCAGTTTATTGGAGGTGCAAGAGACCCAGTACTTC
CASSLLEVQETQYF
>.|TRBV10-3|TRBJ2-7|.
TGTGCCATCAGTGAGTCTCCCCTAGCCGACTACGAGCAGTACTTC
CAISESPLADYEQYF
>TRBD2|TRBV6-2/TRBV6-3|TRBJ2-3|.
TGTGCCAGCAGTACGGAAACTAGCGGGAAGTGGCGGACAGATACGCAGTATTTT
CASSTETSGKWRTDTQYF
>.|TRBV19|TRBJ2-7|.
TGTGCCAGTAGTATAGGGGCGGAGCGGACTATTACGAGTGAGCAGTACTTC
CASSIGAERTITSEQYF
>.|TRBV20-1|TRBJ1-5|.
TGCAGTGCTAGTATTATGGCAGGGCGTCAGCCCCAGCATTTT
CSASIMAGRQPQHF
>.|TRBV5-1|TRBJ2-3|.
TGCGCCAGCAGCTCAACCAACGGAGGGTATACGCAGTATTTT
CASSSTNGGYTQYF
>TRBD1|TRBV4-3|TRBJ2-7|.
TGCGCCAGCAGCCAAGACTACAGGGGACCCTACGAGCAGTACTTC
CASSQDYRGPYEQYF
>.|TRBV20-1|TRBJ1-2|.
TGCAGTGCTAGTCTCGGACAGAACGACTATGGCTACACCTTC
CSASLGQNDYGYTF
>.|TRBV7-9|TRBJ2-7|.
TGTGCCAGCAGCTTCTCGGGGGAGCAGTACTTC
CASSFSGEQYF
>.|TRBV4-3|TRBJ2-1|.
TGCGCCAGCAGCGAAAGTGGAGGCGATTACAATGAGCAGTTCTTC
CASSESGGDYNEQFF
>.|TRBV5-6|TRBJ2-7|.
TGTGCCAGCAGCTTGATACAAACCCGCTACGAGCAGTACTTC
CASSLIQTRYEQYF
>TRBD2|TRBV9|TRBJ2-3|.
TGTGCCAGCAGCCCCCCTCAGGGGACTAGCGGGGCCCCGCAGTATTTT
CASSPPQGTSGAPQYF
>TRBD1|TRBV5-6|TRBJ1-2|once
TGTGCCAGCAGCGACAGGGTTAACTATGGCTACACCTTC
CASSDRVNYGYTF
>.|TRBV30|TRBJ1-1|.
TGTGCCTGGACTCTTCTGAGACAGCGGAACACTGAAGCTTTCTTT
CAWTLLRQRNTEAFF
>.|TRBV27|TRBJ1-2|.
TGTGCCAGCAGCAGGGGAGAACAGCCTTTTGGCTACACCTTC
CASSRGEQPFGYTF
>TRBD2|TRBV29-1|TRBJ2-1|.
TGCAGCGTTGAAGGGCTAGCGGGAGGAACCTACAATGAGCAGTTCTTC
CSVEGLAGGTYNEQFF
>.|TRBV25-1|TRBJ1-6|.
TGTGCCAGCAGTGCTCCTGGGGGCGCAGGCGGTATTTCACCCCTCCACTTT
CASSAPGGAGGISPLHF
>.|TRBV30|TRBJ2-2|.
TGTGCCTATGATTTGTCCGTTCGGTCGAACACCGGGGAGCTGTTTTTT
CAYDLSVRSNTGELFF
>TRBD2|TRBV9|TRBJ2-3|.
TGTGCCAGCAGCGACGATGGACTAGCGACAAGCACAGATACGCAGTATTTT
CASSDDGLATSTDTQYF
>.|TRBV4-3|TRBJ2-3|.
TGCGCCAGCAGCCAAGACTCCACAGATACGCAGTATTTT
CASSQDSTDTQYF
>.|TRBV5-4|TRBJ1-2|.
TGTGCCAGCAGCTTGGATTCGGTTTCGAGTGGCTACACCTTC
CASSLDSVSSGYTF
>.|TRBV28|TRBJ2-4|once
TGTGCCAGCAGACCCAGTGGGAGAGGGCACATTCAGTACTTC
CASRPSGRGHIQYF
>TRBD1|TRBV19|TRBJ1-3|.
TGTGCCAGTAGTATGAGGCAGGGGGCCGGAAACACCATATATTTT
CASSMRQGAGNTIYF
>TRBD2|TRBV16|TRBJ2-3|.
TGTGCCAGCAGCCAATCGGCCGAACGACTAGCCTTTGGCACAGATACGCAGTATTTT
CASSQSAERLAFGTDTQYF
>.|TRBV7-2|TRBJ2-2|.
TGTGCCAGCAGCTTAGCCCCGGGATACGACACCGGGGAGCTGTTTTTT
CASSLAPGYDTGELFF
>TRBD2|TRBV12-5|TRBJ2-3|.
TGTGCTAGTGGTTTGGTACAGGGTAGCGGGAGGGCCGGTACGCAGTATTTT
CASGLVQGSGRAGTQYF
>TRBD1|TRBV5-4|TRBJ2-2|.
TGTGCCAGCAGCCCAAGGGGGCCCGGGGAGCTGTTTTTT
CASSPRGPGELFF
>TRBD1|TRBV30|TRBJ1-5|once
TGTGCCTGGGATGCCGGGACAGGGAATCAGCCCCAGCATTTT
CAWDAGTGNQPQHF
>.|TRBV5-1|TRBJ1-3|.
TGCGCCAGCAGCCCGACATTACAGGGAGCTGGAAACACCATATATTTT
CASSPTLQGAGNTIYF
>TRBD1|TRBV7-6|TRBJ2-1|.
TGTGCCAGCAGCCTCCGACAGGGCGGCAATGAGCAGTTCTTC
CASSLRQGGNEQFF
>TRBD1|TRBV7-9|TRBJ2-1|.
TGTGCCAGCAGCGTCGGGACAGCCCTTTCCTACAATGAGCAGTTCTTC
CASSVGTALSYNEQFF
>.|TRBV6-6|TRBJ1-1|.
TGTGCCAGCAGTTACGTTGGGGGCGTTGGCACTGAAGCTTTCTTT
CASSYVGGVGTEAFF
>TRBD2|TRBV10-3|TRBJ2-1|few
TGTGCCATCAGGGAGACTAGCGGGAGGGACAATGAGCAGTTCTTC
CAIRETSGRDNEQFF
>TRBD2|TRBV6-2/TRBV6-3|TRBJ2-1|once
TGTGCCAGCAGCCTCCTAGCGGGCCCTAGGTATGAGCAGTTCTTC
CASSLLAGPRYEQFF
>TRBD2|TRBV3-1/TRBV3-2|TRBJ2-3|.
TGTGCCAGCAGCCAAGTAACTAGCGGGAGGGTTACGCAGTATTTT
CASSQVTSGRVTQYF
>.|TRBV5-8|TRBJ1-5|.
TGTGCCAGCAGCTCCGGGCAAACAGGTAATCAGCCCCAGCATTTT
CASSSGQTGNQPQHF